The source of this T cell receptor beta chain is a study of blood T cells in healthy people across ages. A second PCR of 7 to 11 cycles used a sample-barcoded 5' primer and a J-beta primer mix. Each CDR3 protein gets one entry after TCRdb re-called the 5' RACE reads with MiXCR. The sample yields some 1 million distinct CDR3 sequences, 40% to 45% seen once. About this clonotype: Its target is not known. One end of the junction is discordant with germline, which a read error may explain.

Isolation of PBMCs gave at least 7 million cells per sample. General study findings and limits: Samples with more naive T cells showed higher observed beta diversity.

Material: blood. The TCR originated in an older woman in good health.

Here the CDR3 reads CASSGLAGGDYYEQYF. In DNA form, the CDR3 reads TGCGCCAGCAGTGGACTAGCGGGAGGCGATTACTACGAGCAGTACTTC. V usage is TRBV12-3 or TRBV12-4 and J usage is TRBJ2-7, with 14 bases that match TRBD2. There are 16 residues in the CDR3.